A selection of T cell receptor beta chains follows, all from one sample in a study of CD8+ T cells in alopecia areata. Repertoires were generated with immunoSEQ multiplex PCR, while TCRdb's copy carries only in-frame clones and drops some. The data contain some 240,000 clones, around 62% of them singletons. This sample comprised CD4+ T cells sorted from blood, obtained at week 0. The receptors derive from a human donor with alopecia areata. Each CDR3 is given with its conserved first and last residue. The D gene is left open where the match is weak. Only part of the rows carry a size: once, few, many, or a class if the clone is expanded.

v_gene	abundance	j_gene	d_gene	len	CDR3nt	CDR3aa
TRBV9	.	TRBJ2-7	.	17	TGTGCCAGCAGCGCCGGAGACGGGGGGCTGGTCGGAAACGAGCAGTACTTC	CASSAGDGGLVGNEQYF
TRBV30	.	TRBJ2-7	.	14	TGTGCCTGGAGTGTCTGGACATCTTCCTACGAGCAGTACTTC	CAWSVWTSSYEQYF
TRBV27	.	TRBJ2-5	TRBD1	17	TGTGCCAGCAGTTTTGTCAGTACAGGGGGAGGCGCGGAGACCCAGTACTTC	CASSFVSTGGGAETQYF
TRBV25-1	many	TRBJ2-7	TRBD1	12	TGTGCCAGCGGACAGGGCTCCTACGAGCAGTACTTC	CASGQGSYEQYF
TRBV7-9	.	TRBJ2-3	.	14	TGTGCCAGCAGCTTAATTAGGCCGCAAGATACGCAGTATTTT	CASSLIRPQDTQYF
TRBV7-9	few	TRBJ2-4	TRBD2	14	TGTGCCAGCAGCCGGGGGGGCAGCTCGAACATTCAGTACTTC	CASSRGGSSNIQYF
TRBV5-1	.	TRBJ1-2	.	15	TGCGCCAGCAGCAACGCCAGACATTCGAGCTATGGCTACACCTTC	CASSNARHSSYGYTF
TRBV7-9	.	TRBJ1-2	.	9	TGTGCCAGCAGCGACCAGAGGACCTTC	CASSDQRTF
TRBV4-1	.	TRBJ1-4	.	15	TGCGCCAGCAGGGGAGTCGGAGCATCGACTGAAAAACTGTTTTTT	CASRGVGASTEKLFF
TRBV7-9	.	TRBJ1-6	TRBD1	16	TGTGCCAGCAGCTTAGGGGACAGGGGGCGGAATTCACCCCTCCACTTT	CASSLGDRGRNSPLHF
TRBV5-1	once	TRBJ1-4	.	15	TGCGCCAGCAGCTTGGGGACGATCGGGGGTGAAAAACTGTTTTTT	CASSLGTIGGEKLFF
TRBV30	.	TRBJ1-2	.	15	TGTGCCTGGAGGGAGACATTCTATCTGTCCTATGGCTACACCTTC	CAWRETFYLSYGYTF
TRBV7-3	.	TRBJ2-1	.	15	TGTGCCAGCAGCATCCGCGCGGCGATCTACAATGAGCAGTTCTTC	CASSIRAAIYNEQFF
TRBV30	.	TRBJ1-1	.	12	TGTGCCTGGAGTGTACTGGGGACTGAAGCTTTCTTT	CAWSVLGTEAFF
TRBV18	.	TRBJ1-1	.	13	TGTGCCAGCTCACCCTCGAAGGACACTGAAGCTTTCTTT	CASSPSKDTEAFF
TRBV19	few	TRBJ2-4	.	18	TGTGCCAGTAGTATAGAGGTGGAGGGCAACAGGAGGGTTAACATTCAGTACTTC	CASSIEVEGNRRVNIQYF
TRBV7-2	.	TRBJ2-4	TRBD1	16	TGTGCCAGCAGCTTAGGTGCCGGGACAGAGAAAAACATTCAGTACTTC	CASSLGAGTEKNIQYF